The clone carrying this TCR beta chain came up once. Its specificity is not known. This specimen comes from a study of memory CD8 T cells in hepatitis C reinfection. Background on the study: After reinfection, a couple of primary-infection resolvers became chronically infected. Study results and caveats: Roughly five donors were too few for definitive public clonotype conclusions.

Germline assignment: CDR1 MNHNY and CDR2 SVGAGI (reference sequence). The CDR3 sequence is 14 residues long. With 7 bases removed from V and 6 bases from J, the gap between germline ends came to 18 bases. Documented time point: pre-reinfection, 55 to 20 weeks before reinfection detection. No in vitro expansion preceded TCR sequencing of the sorted cells. The repertoire was sequenced with immunoSEQ multiplex PCR; TCRdb's copy has only in-frame clones and lacks some. This sample carries approximately 50,000 clones, roughly nine tenths of them seen once, and the ten largest clones take around 1%. This clonotype was obtained from a man between 18 and 35 years old with hepatitis C virus infection. Input material: naive CD8+ T cells sorted from blood. The V call is TRBV6-6, the J call TRBJ1-2; no firm D call. CDR3 coding DNA: TGTGCCAGCAACAGTCAACCTTTCGTACATGGCTACACCTTC. Protein product: CASNSQPFVHGYTF.